This T cell receptor beta chain appears in the sequencing data of a study of T cell changes during pregnancy in multiple sclerosis. Sequencing used immunoSEQ multiplex PCR; TCRdb keeps in-frame clones, though not all of them. Of fewer than 35,000 clones in the sample, approximately 94% were seen once. V trimming: 1 base; J trimming: 4 bases; junction bases outside the gene matches: 6. In germline, CDR1 is ENHRY, CDR2 SYGVKD. This CDR3 comprises 16 residues. In its sample, this clone was seen once. The source material was CD4+ T cells from peripheral blood mononuclear cells, sampled after pregnancy. The clonotype was recovered from a female donor with multiple sclerosis, enrolled in a pregnancy study. This chain links TRBV10-3 with TRBJ2-2; 7 nucleotides line up with TRBD1. The CDR3 loop is CAISELSGTATGELFF. CDR3 nucleotides: TGTGCCATCAGTGAGTTGAGTGGGACAGCCACCGGGGAGCTGTTTTTT.